This TCR beta chain was captured in a study of T-cell memory formation after mild COVID-19. Background on the study: Across donors, TCR clusters were largely donor specific.

Per germline, CDR1 SNHLY and CDR2 FYNNEI. The CDR3 sequence is 14 residues long. Trimming left V 6 bases short and J 2 bases short, with 14 bases between. MiXCR, run by TCRdb on the 5' RACE reads, gives a single entry per CDR3 protein. The profile shows 550,000 to 700,000 distinct CDR3 sequences, around 17% of them singletons. This clonotype was recorded a few times. Its antigen remains unidentified. Study-wide results and caveats: Clones that contracted from day 15 to 85 had balanced CD4/CD8; later expanders were CD4+ biased. For contracting clones, CD4+ ones sat mainly in CM and EM, CD8+ in EMRA. The pre-infection memory compartment contained some responding clones, suggesting cross-reactive memory joined.

The material sequenced was PBMCs or a T cell subset sorted from them (not recorded which). This chain connects TRBV2 to TRBJ2-7; possible D gene TRBD1, 6 bases. The sequence came from an adult woman who had mild COVID-19 (a few samples of this study predate the infection). Cell type and time point are not known. The CDR3 sequence is CASRSGTNPYEQYF. CDR3 DNA: TGTGCCAGCAGATCCGGGACAAACCCCTACGAGCAGTACTTC.